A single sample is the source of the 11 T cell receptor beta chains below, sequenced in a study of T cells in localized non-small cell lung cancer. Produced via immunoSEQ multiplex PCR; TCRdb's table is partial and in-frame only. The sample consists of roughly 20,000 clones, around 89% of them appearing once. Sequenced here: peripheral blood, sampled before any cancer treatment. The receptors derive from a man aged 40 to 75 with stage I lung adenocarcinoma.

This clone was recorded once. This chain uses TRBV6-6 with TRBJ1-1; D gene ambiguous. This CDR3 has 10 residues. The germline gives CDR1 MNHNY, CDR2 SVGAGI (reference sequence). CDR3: CSPSNTEAFF. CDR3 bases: TGTTCCCCGAGCAACACTGAAGCTTTCTTT.

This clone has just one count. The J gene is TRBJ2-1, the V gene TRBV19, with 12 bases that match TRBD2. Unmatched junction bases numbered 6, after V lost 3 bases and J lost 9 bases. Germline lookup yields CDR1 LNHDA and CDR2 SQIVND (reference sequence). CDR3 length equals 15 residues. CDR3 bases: TGTGCCAGTAGTATTGGACTAGCGGGAAGCGGTGAGCAGTTCTTC. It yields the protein CASSIGLAGSGEQFF.

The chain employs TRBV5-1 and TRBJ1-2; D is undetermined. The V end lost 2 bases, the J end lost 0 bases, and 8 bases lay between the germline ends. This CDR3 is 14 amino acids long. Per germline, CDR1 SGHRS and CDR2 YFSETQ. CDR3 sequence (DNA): TGCGCCAGCAGCTTTGGAAGAGCTAACTATGGCTACACCTTC. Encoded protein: CASSFGRANYGYTF.

The CDR3 reads CASSSDRRHEQYF. The CDR3 coding sequence is TGTGCCAGCAGCTCCGACCGGAGACACGAGCAGTACTTC. The V call is TRBV5-6, the J call TRBJ2-7; D not resolved. V lost 3 bases to trimming and J lost 5 bases, with 12 bases between them. CDR3 length: 13 amino acids. The germline V gene has CDR1 SGHDT and CDR2 YYEEEE. The full variable domain, with the rest looked up from reference TRBV5-6 and TRBJ2-7, is DAGVTQSPTHLIKTRGQQVTLRCSPKSGHDTVSWYQQALGQGPQFIFQYYEEEERQRGNFPDRFSGHQFPNYSSELNVNALLLGDSALYLCASSSDRRHEQYFGPGTRLTVT.

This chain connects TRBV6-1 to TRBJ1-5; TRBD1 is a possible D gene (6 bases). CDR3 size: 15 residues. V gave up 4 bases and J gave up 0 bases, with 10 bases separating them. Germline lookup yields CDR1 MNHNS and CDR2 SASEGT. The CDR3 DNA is TGTGCCAGCAGTGTACGGACAGTTAGCAATCAGCCCCAGCATTTT. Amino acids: CASSVRTVSNQPQHF.

This CDR3 is CASSPKAGANTDTQYF. The CDR3 bases are TGTGCCAGCTCACCAAAAGCCGGGGCGAACACAGATACGCAGTATTTT. The chain couples TRBV18 to TRBJ2-3; D is tentatively TRBD1 or TRBD2 (5 bases each). V dropped 2 bases and J dropped 2 bases, with 14 bases sitting between them. The CDR3 runs 16 residues. Germline V gene sequence: CDR1 KGHSH, CDR2 LQKENI.

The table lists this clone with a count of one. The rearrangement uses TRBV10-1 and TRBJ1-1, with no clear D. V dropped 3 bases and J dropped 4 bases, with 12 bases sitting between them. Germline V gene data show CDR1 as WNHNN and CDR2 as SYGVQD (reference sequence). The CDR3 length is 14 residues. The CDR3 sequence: CASSEASGGTEAFF. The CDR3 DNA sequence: TGCGCCAGCAGTGAAGCGTCGGGAGGCACTGAAGCTTTCTTT.

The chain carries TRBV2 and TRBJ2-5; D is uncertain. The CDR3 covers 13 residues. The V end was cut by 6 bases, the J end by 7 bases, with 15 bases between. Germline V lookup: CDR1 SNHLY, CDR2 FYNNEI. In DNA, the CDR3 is TGTGCCAGCAGGTTCGGGCCATCTGGGACCCAGTACTTC. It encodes CASRFGPSGTQYF. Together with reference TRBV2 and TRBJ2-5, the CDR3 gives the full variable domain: EPEVTQTPSHQVTQMGQEVILRCVPISNHLYFYWYRQILGQKVEFLVSFYNNEISEKSEIFDDQFSVERPDGSNFTLKIRSTKLEDSAMYFCASRFGPSGTQYFGPGTRLLVL.

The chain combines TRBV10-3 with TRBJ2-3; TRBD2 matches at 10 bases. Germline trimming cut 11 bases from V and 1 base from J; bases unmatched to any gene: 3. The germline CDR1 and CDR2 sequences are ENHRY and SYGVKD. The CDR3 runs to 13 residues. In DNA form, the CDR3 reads TGTGCCGTACTAGCGGGGCGCACAGATACGCAGTATTTT. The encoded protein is CAVLAGRTDTQYF.

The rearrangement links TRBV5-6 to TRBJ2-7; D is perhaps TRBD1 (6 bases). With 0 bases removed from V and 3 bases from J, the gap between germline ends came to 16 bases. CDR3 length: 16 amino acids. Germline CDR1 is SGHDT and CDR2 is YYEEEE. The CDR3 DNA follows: TGTGCCAGCAGCTTGGACGGGCAGGGGACATTCTACGAGCAGTACTTC. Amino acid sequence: CASSLDGQGTFYEQYF.

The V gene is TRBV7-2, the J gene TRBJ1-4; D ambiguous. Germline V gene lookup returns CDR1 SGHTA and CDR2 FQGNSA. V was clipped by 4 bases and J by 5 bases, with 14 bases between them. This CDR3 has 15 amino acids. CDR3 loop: CASSSYSIGNEKLFF. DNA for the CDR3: TGTGCCAGCAGCTCCTACAGCATTGGGAATGAAAAACTGTTTTTT.